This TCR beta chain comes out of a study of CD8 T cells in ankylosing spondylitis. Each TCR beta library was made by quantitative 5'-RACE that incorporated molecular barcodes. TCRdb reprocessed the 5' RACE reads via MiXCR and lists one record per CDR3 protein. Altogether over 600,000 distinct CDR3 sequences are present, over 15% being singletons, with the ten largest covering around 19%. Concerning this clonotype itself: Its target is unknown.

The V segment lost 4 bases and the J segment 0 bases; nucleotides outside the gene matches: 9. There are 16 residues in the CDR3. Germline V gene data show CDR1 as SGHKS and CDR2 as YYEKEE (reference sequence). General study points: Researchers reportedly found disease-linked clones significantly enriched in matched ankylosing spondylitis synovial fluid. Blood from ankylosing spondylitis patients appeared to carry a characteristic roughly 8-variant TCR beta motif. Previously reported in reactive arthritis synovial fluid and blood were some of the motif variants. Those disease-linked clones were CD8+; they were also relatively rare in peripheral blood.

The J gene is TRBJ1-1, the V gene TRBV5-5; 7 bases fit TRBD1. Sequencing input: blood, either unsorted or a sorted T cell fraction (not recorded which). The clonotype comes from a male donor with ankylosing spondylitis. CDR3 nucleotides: TGTGCCAGCAGCGGGACAGAATCCCCCATGAACACTGAAGCTTTCTTT. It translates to CASSGTESPMNTEAFF.